Below are 20 T cell receptor beta chains sequenced from a single sample in a study of breast tumors, draining lymph nodes, adjacent tissues. The lymph nodes were axillary draining lymph nodes from breast cancer patients. Each CDR3 protein is one row after TCRdb ran MiXCR on the multiplex PCR reads. Among more than 250,000 distinct CDR3 sequences, more than 30% were seen once, and the ten largest hold 0.85% to 1.3%. The sample was axillary lymph node tissue. These receptors all come from a female donor with breast cancer. Some clones in this sample may be carry-over from other donors' samples.

The chain uses TRBV24-1 and TRBJ2-1; D gene unclear. Germline V lookup: CDR1 KGHDR, CDR2 SFDVKD. Trimming removed 2 bases at V and 7 bases at J, with 11 bases between. This CDR3 has 14 amino acids. CDR3 in amino acids: CATSDSDLRNEQFF. Here the CDR3 DNA reads TGTGCCACCAGTGATTCGGATCTCCGGAATGAGCAGTTCTTC.

For this clonotype: A much larger clone lies a single base off, so this may be a read error. CDR3 residues: CASSHRGLAGVSTDTQYF. The CDR3 DNA reads as TGTGCCAGCAGTCACCGCGGACTAGCGGGAGTTAGCACAGATACGCAGTATTTT. The gene calls are TRBV6-5 and TRBJ2-3; 13 bases line up with TRBD2. The V gene's germline CDR1 is MNHEY and CDR2 SVGAGI. This CDR3 has 18 residues. With 5 bases clipped from V and 0 bases from J, the junction kept 8 bases outside the gene matches.

This clonotype showed up many times. V usage is TRBV20-1 and J usage is TRBJ2-3, with D unclear. There are 14 residues in the CDR3. CDR1 and CDR2 from the germline V gene are DFQATT and SNEGSKA (reference sequence). The V end was cut by 6 bases, the J end by 0 bases, with 13 bases between. The chain's CDR3 is CSALGVLSTDTQYF. The DNA of the CDR3 is TGCAGTGCGCTAGGAGTCCTTAGCACAGATACGCAGTATTTT.

A word on this clonotype: In this CDR3 the conserved last residue, phenylalanine or tryptophan, is missing, so a read error is likely. The limits of the CDR3 on the DNA are not certain, so only TCRdb's listed CDR3 is given. The chain is built from TRBV7-2 and TRBJ1-4; whether TRBD1, the table's D call, matches the DNA was not checked. Germline V CDR1 and CDR2: SGHTA, FQGNSA. The CDR3 length is 8 residues, termini included. The CDR3 here is CASSLFRG.

This clonotype was seen repeatedly, ten times or more. The chain joins TRBV10-2 to TRBJ1-2, with D tentatively TRBD1 (5 bases). The ends were cut back, 6 bases at V and 3 bases at J, with 14 bases in the middle. The CDR3 sequence is 14 residues long. Germline CDR1 and CDR2: WSHSY and SAAADI. DNA for the CDR3: TGCGCCAGCAGGATGGGGGGGGTTCACTATGGCTACACCTTC. This codes for CASRMGGVHYGYTF.

This chain joins TRBV10-3 and TRBJ1-1; 7 bases are shared with TRBD1. The CDR3 covers 16 residues. The junction had 9 bases not matched to a gene; V was cut back by 2 bases and J by 3 bases. The germline V gene has CDR1 ENHRY and CDR2 SYGVKD. CDR3 nucleotide sequence: TGTGCCATCAGTGAGCCCCGACAGGGCCCACACACTGAAGCTTTCTTT. Protein: CAISEPRQGPHTEAFF.

The genes are TRBV27 and TRBJ2-5; D may be TRBD2 (5 bases). The germline V and J ends were trimmed by 9 bases and 0 bases, with 8 bases remaining between them. The germline CDR1 and CDR2 sequences are MNHEY and SMNVEV (reference sequence). The CDR3 spans 12 residues. The CDR3 is CASRGYQETQYF. The CDR3 DNA sequence: TGTGCCAGTCGCGGGTACCAAGAGACCCAGTACTTC.

This clonotype occurred many times. The chain combines TRBV5-1 with TRBJ2-1, with unresolved D. Germline CDR1 and CDR2: SGHRS and YFSETQ. CDR3 length equals 13 residues. Trimming pared 0 bases from V and 2 bases from J, leaving 3 bases between. CDR3 in amino acids: CASSLDPYNEQFF. The CDR3, as DNA: TGCGCCAGCAGCTTGGACCCCTACAATGAGCAGTTCTTC.

About this clonotype itself: This may come from a read error, since a much larger clone is one base off. The rearrangement uses TRBV19 and TRBJ1-3, with D hard to call. The ends were cut back, 6 bases at V and 9 bases at J, with 15 bases in the middle. Germline CDR1 reads LNHDA; CDR2 reads SQIVND (reference sequence). This CDR3 contains 13 residues. The CDR3 loop reads CASRRTREGTIYF. The CDR3 bases are TGTGCCAGTAGGCGGACCCGCGAGGGCACCATATATTTT.

The chain recombines TRBV27 with TRBJ1-5; possible D gene TRBD1, 5 bases. The CDR3 extends over 16 amino acids. Germline lookup yields CDR1 MNHEY and CDR2 SMNVEV (reference sequence). V lost 5 bases and J lost 2, with 16 bases in between. The CDR3: CASSTTGVVGNQPQHF. CDR3 DNA: TGTGCCAGCAGTACAACAGGAGTGGTGGGCAATCAGCCCCAGCATTTT.

Remarks on this clonotype: This may arise from a read error, as a much more abundant clone is one base away. The rearrangement joins TRBV12-3 or TRBV12-4 to TRBJ2-7, with 10 bases aligning to TRBD2. Germline trimming cut 3 bases from V and 4 bases from J; bases unmatched to any gene: 9. This CDR3 comprises 16 residues. CDR3 DNA sequence: TGTGCCAGCAGTTTTTCCGCTAGCGGGAGATCTTACGAGCAGTACTTC. Protein sequence: CASSFSASGRSYEQYF.

This rearrangement joins TRBV29-1 to TRBJ2-3; TRBD1 aligns across 7 bases. This CDR3 spans 13 amino acids. CDR1 and CDR2 (germline): SQVTM, ANQGSEA. V lost 8 bases and J lost 2; bases outside the gene matches: 7. The CDR3 nucleotides read TGCAGCTTAGGGGGCAGATCCACAGATACGCAGTATTTT. Translating it yields CSLGGRSTDTQYF.

Ten or more counts support this clonotype. The chain uses TRBV7-2 and TRBJ2-3; D ambiguous. CDR3 length: 11 residues. The V end was cut by 4 bases, the J end by 5 bases, with 4 bases between. Germline-derived CDR1 and CDR2 are SGHTA and FQGNSA. As DNA, the CDR3 is TGTGCCAGCAGCTCGAAAGATACGCAGTATTTT. The encoded protein is CASSSKDTQYF.

This clonotype was seen ten or more times. This chain connects TRBV24-1 to TRBJ1-2; maybe TRBD1 (5 bases). The CDR3 spans 11 residues. V lost 9 bases and J lost 8, with 12 bases in between. Germline values: CDR1 KGHDR, CDR2 SFDVKD. The CDR3 loop is CATQTAGGYTF. CDR3 DNA: TGTGCCACCCAGACAGCTGGCGGCTACACCTTC.

This clonotype has at least ten counts. This chain connects TRBV7-9 to TRBJ2-7, with 8 bases lining up with TRBD1. The junction had 3 bases not matched to a gene; V was cut back by 5 bases and J by 6 bases. Looked up from germline, CDR1 is SEHNR and CDR2 is FQNEAQ (reference sequence). The CDR3 is 12 residues long. The chain's CDR3 is CASSQGQVEQYF. DNA of the CDR3: TGTGCCAGCAGCCAGGGACAGGTCGAGCAGTACTTC.

This clonotype turned up a few times. The rearrangement links TRBV27 to TRBJ2-7; D not resolved. V was shortened by 4 bases and J by 4 bases, with 5 bases between the two germline ends. The CDR3 sequence is 11 residues long. Germline CDR1 MNHEY, CDR2 SMNVEV (reference sequence). CDR3 coding DNA: TGTGCCAGCAGTTCCCGATACGAGCAGTACTTC. The encoded protein is CASSSRYEQYF.

This clonotype occurred a few times. Here the CDR3 DNA reads TGTGCCAGCAGTCCTGGACTAGCGGGAGGTCTTTTCTTC. Translation: CASSPGLAGGLFF. The V gene is TRBV6-5, the J gene TRBJ2-1; TRBD2 matches at 14 bases. CDR3 length: 13 amino acids. V trimming: 5 bases; J trimming: 16 bases; junction bases outside the gene matches: 7. Germline values: CDR1 MNHEY, CDR2 SVGAGI.

Of note for this clonotype: Just one base apart from a much larger clone, this may be a read error. The rearrangement uses TRBV20-1 and TRBJ1-2; TRBD1 matches 7 bases. There are 12 residues in the CDR3. From germline, CDR1 is DFQATT and CDR2 SNEGSKA (reference sequence). The DNA for the CDR3 is TGCAGTGCTAGAGGACAGGGAGGAGGCTCCACCTTC. This sequence encodes CSARGQGGGSTF.

The gene calls are TRBV15 and TRBJ1-2; no firm D call. V lost 0 bases, J lost 2 bases, and 7 bases lay in between. From germline, CDR1 is LNHNV and CDR2 YYDKDF (reference sequence). The CDR3 is made up of 14 amino acids. The CDR3 protein is CATSREPANYGYTF. The CDR3 region has the DNA TGTGCCACCAGCAGAGAGCCAGCGAACTATGGCTACACCTTC.

This clonotype was found many times. The chain joins TRBV12-3 or TRBV12-4 to TRBJ2-5; D perhaps matches TRBD2 (5 bases). V was cut by 2 bases and J by 2 bases, with 9 bases left in between. CDR3 size: 14 residues. CDR3 DNA: TGTGCCAGCAGTTTAAGCGGCGGGCAAGAGACCCAGTACTTC. This gives the protein CASSLSGGQETQYF.